The entry that follows covers one T cell receptor (beta chain) sequence. Its antigen target is currently unknown. Per-base quality was not reported, and no clone a single base away is much larger than it. The V end loses 3 bases and the J end loses 6 bases, and a stretch of 9 bases separates them. The germline V gene supplies CDR1 ENHRY and CDR2 SYGVKD. The CDR3 runs 13 residues from the cysteine to the phenylalanine. The entry retains the CDR3 DNA only, 39 bases that are in frame from base 1. The sample comes from a study of T cells in Graves' hyperthyroidism and ophthalmopathy (dated by TCRdb to about 2019). About the full investigation: Peripheral blood samples were taken at initial diagnosis, before any treatment was given. Prospective prediction of ophthalmopathy was tested in an independent validation cohort of 18 to 20 hyperthyroidism patients and some 17 patients who later progressed to ophthalmopathy. To identify TCR V-J signatures that set the groups apart, the researchers used a discovery cohort of 100 patients, made up of 43 with Graves' ophthalmopathy and about 60 with stable Graves' hyperthyroidism. The 100 or so discovery patients were randomly split 7:3 into training and test sets. Once sampling was done, hyperthyroidism patients were given methimazole at a starting dose of 30 mg daily, whereas ophthalmopathy patients were given high-dose intravenous methylprednisolone. In addition, the study compared T-cell repertoires in thyroid tissue and in blood from several Graves' hyperthyroidism patients. TCR Vbeta CDR3 sequencing of 135 peripheral blood samples (under 45 ophthalmopathy, over 70 hyperthyroidism and approximately 17 progressor patients) is reported in the paper.

In the ophthalmopathy patients, disease was moderately to severely active, with a Clinical Activity Score of 3 or more, a NOSPECS grade of 4 or more, and a duration of less than 3 months. Patients with uncontrolled infections, other autoimmune diseases, pregnancy or lactation were excluded. Diagnoses relied on clinical symptoms, serum thyroxine and TRAb, thyroid ultrasound and orbital computed tomography. PBMCs were isolated from about 9 ml of fresh peripheral blood by Ficoll-Paque density gradient centrifugation. Total RNA was extracted with Trizol reagent, and quality was checked on an Agilent 2100 Bioanalyzer. The paper as a whole reports these results and caveats: Most expanded thyroid clonotypes (frequency above 0.001) were also detected in blood, suggesting blood repertoires may reflect thyroid immune responses. A model built on a 13 V-J signature distinguished ophthalmopathy from stable hyperthyroidism, reaching roughly 88% sensitivity and under 84% specificity in cross-validation and 80%/75% in testing. In validation, the model predicted progression to ophthalmopathy a median of roughly 6.2 months before onset, with about 71% sensitivity and almost 75% specificity. Sample size was not statistically predetermined, and blinding of investigators to group allocation was not performed.

The TCR beta CDR3 regions were amplified from RNA transcripts. A first-round RT-PCR of the TCR CDR3 used the HTBI primer set with the Qiagen OneStep RT-PCR kit. A second multiplex PCR round built the libraries, followed by size selection and purification. Libraries were sequenced paired-end with 100 bp reads on an Illumina HiSeq2000. The original methods were these. Raw data were processed with SOAPnuke, discarding reads with adapters, uncalled bases, mean Phred below 15, or no exact constant-primer or identifier match. COPE v1.2.5 was used to merge high-quality paired reads, and clonotypes were defined as unique nucleotide sequences. MiTCR v1.1 was used to align clonotypes to the IMGT TRBV, TRBD and TRBJ reference segments. Analysis was restricted to V-J combinations with a frequency above 0.0001, which covered just over 98% of repertoires. A TCS score was defined as the ratio of F50 (clonal expansion) to E x V (chaos), with BLOSUM62-based TCRdist applied between CDR3 peptides within each V-J. Welch's t-statistics and random forest reduced roughly 540 V-J features to 10 to 15, which were used in a naive Bayes classifier (R e1071). TCRdb cleaned the public reads at Q25 with fastp, built clones with MiXCR and kept in-frame beta chains. Merged by CDR3 protein, the rows form single entries marked with the most common genes and DNA. TCRdb, not the authors, supplied the V and J calls. This sample lists 500,000 to 800,000 distinct CDR3 sequences; more than 14% were detected once. The top ten constitute around 12% of the sample.

Input material: blood. This TCR came from a woman aged 50 to 60 with Graves' ophthalmopathy. The rearranged chain carries TRBV10-3 and TRBJ2-1, and perhaps TRBD2 as D gene, on 5 matching bases. CDR3 loop: CAISELESNEQFF. The bases read TGTGCCATCAGTGAACTAGAGTCCAATGAGCAGTTCTTC.